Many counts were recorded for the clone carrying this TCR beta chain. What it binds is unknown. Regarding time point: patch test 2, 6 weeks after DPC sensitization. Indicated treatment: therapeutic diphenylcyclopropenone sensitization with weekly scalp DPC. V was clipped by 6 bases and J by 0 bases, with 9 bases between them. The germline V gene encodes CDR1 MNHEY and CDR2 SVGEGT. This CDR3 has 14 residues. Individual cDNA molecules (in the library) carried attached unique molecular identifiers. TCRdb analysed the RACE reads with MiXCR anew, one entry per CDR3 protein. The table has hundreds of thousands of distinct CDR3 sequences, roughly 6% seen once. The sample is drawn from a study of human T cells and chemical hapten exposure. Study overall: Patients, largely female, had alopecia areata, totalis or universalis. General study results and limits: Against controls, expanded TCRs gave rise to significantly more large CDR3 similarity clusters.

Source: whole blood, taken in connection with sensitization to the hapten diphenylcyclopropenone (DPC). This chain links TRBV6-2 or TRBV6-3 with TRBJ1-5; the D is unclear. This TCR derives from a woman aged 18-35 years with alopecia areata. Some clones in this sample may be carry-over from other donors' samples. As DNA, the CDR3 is TGTGCCAGCAGCAGAACTCCTAGCAATCAGCCCCAGCATTTT. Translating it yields CASSRTPSNQPQHF.